This T cell receptor beta chain was retrieved from a study of regulatory T cells in long-lasting Graves disease. The CDR3 totals 18 residues. From germline, CDR1 is MGHRA and CDR2 YSYEKL. With V trimmed by 0 bases and J by 4 bases, 10 bases remained unmatched. Study-wide results and caveats: Persistent disease was associated with favored TRBV28 usage and with favored use of TRBJ1-2 and TRBJ2-5.

Libraries of TCR beta came from iRepertoire HTBI primers plus Arm-PCR of CDR3 regions. TCRdb reanalysed the multiplex PCR reads using MiXCR and keeps one entry per CDR3 protein. Of about 420,000 distinct CDR3 sequences in the sample, roughly 17% were seen once. This clonotype was seen a few times. Its antigen is undetermined. As for time point: newly diagnosed GD, antithyroid drugs for less than 3 months. The TCR library was prepared using RNA isolated from PBMCs. The same data also contributed to another study, on T cells in Graves' hyperthyroidism and ophthalmopathy. That work states: The HTBI primer set was used in a first-round RT-PCR of the TCR CDR3.

The TCR comes from a woman aged 18 to 35 with Graves disease. The V gene is TRBV4-1, the J gene TRBJ2-5; 11 bases match TRBD1. Source: peripheral blood mononuclear cells (PBMCs), taken at new diagnosis, from a patient treated with antithyroid drugs. The CDR3 is CASSQDPGVDRGRETQYF. The DNA for the CDR3 is TGCGCCAGCAGCCAAGATCCGGGAGTGGACAGGGGGCGAGAGACCCAGTACTTC.